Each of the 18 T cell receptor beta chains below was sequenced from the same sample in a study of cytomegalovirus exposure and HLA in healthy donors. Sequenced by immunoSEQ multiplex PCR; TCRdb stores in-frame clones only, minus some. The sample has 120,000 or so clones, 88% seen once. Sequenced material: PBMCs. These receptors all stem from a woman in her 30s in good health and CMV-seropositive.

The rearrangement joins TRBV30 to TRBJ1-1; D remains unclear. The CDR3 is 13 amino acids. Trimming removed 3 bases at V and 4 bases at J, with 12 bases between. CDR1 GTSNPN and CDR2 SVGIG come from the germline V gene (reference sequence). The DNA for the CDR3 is TGTGCCTGGAGAGGAACCGCGGGCACTGAAGCTTTCTTT. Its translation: CAWRGTAGTEAFF. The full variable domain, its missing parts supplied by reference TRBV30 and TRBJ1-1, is SQTIHQWPATLVQPVGSPLSLECTVEGTSNPNLYWYRQAAGRGLQLLFYSVGIGQISSEVPQNLSASRPQDRQFILSSKKLLLSDSGFYLCAWRGTAGTEAFFGQGTRLTVV.

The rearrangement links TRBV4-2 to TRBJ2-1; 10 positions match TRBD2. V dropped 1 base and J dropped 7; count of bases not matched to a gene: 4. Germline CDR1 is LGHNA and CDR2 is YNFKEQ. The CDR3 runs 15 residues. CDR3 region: CASSQASGGYNEQFF. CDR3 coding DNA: TGTGCCAGCAGCCAAGCTAGCGGGGGTTATAATGAGCAGTTCTTC.

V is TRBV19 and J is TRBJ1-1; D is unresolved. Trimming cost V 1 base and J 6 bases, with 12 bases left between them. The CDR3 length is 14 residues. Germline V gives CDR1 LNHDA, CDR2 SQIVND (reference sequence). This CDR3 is CASSIVEVDPEAFF. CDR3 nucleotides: TGTGCCAGTAGTATAGTGGAGGTGGACCCTGAAGCTTTCTTT.

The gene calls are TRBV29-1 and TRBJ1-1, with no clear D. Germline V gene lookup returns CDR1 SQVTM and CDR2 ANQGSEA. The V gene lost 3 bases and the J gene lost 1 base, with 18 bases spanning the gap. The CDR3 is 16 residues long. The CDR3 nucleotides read TGCAGCGTTGAGGAGGTAAAGGCAGTGCAGAACACTGAAGCTTTCTTT. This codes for CSVEEVKAVQNTEAFF.

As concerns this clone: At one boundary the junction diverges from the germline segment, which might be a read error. The CDR3 DNA sequence: TGTGCCAGCAGCTTGTCGCCTCACTCCGACAATGAGCAGTTCTTC. Translation gives CASSLSPHSDNEQFF. The chain uses TRBV5-6 and TRBJ2-1; D remains ambiguous. The CDR3 loop spans 15 amino acids. The germline CDR1 and CDR2 sequences are SGHDT and YYEEEE.

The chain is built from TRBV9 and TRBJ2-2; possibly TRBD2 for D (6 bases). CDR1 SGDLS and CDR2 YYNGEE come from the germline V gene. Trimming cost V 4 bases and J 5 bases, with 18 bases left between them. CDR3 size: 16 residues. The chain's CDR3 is CASSPGLSYDTGELFF. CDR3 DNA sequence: TGTGCCAGCAGCCCGGGACTTTCCTACGATACCGGGGAGCTGTTTTTT.

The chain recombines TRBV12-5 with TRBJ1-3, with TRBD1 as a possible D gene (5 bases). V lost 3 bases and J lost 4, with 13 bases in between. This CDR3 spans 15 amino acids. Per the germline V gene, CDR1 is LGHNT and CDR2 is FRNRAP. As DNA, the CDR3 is TGTGCTAGTGGTTTACTTCAGCCAGGGGGAAACACCATATATTTT. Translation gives CASGLLQPGGNTIYF.

This chain's CDR3 is CASSYLGNYEKLFF. The CDR3, as DNA: TGTGCCAGCAGCTATCTTGGTAATTATGAAAAACTGTTTTTT. The chain recombines TRBV2 with TRBJ1-4, with D uncertain. Trimming took 6 bases from V and 6 from J, leaving 14 bases between them. Germline values: CDR1 SNHLY, CDR2 FYNNEI. The CDR3 loop spans 14 amino acids.

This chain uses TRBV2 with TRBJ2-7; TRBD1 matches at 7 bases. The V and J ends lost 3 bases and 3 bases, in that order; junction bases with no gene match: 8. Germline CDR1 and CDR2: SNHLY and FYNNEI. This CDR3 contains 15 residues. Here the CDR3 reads CASSDGTAGNYEQYF. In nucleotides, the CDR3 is TGTGCCAGCAGTGACGGGACAGCCGGGAACTACGAGCAGTACTTC.

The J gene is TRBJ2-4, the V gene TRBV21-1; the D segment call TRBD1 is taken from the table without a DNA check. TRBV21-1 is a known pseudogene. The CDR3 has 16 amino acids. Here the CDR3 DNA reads TGTGCCAGCAGCAGAGGGACAGGGTGCGCCAAAAACATTCAGTACTTC. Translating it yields CASSRGTGCAKNIQYF.

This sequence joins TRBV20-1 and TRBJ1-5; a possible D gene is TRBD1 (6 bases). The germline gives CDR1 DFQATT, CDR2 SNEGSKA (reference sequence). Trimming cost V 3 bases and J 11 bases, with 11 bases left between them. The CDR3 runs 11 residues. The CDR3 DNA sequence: TGCAGTGCTAGCCGACAGGAGTCCCAGCATTTT. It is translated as CSASRQESQHF.

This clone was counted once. The CDR3 here is CASSSTGYGTEAFF. The CDR3 DNA sequence: TGTGCCAGCAGCTCGACAGGGTACGGCACTGAAGCTTTCTTT. The chain joins TRBV9 to TRBJ1-1; TRBD1 matches at 7 bases. CDR1 and CDR2 from the germline V gene are SGDLS and YYNGEE. V gave up 4 bases and J gave up 4 bases; unmatched junction bases: 7. The CDR3 has 14 amino acids.

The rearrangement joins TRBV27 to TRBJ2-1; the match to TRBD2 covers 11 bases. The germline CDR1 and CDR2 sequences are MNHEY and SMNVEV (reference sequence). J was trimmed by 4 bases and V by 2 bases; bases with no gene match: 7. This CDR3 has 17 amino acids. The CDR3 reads CASSLTLAGGPYNEQFF. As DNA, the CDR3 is TGTGCCAGCAGTTTAACATTAGCGGGAGGGCCTTACAATGAGCAGTTCTTC.

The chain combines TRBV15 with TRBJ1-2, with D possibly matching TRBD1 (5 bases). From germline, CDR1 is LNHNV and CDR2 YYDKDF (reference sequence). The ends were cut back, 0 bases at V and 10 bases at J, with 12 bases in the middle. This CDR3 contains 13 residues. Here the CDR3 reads CATSRDQNGAYTF. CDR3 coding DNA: TGTGCCACCAGCAGAGATCAGAATGGGGCCTACACCTTC.

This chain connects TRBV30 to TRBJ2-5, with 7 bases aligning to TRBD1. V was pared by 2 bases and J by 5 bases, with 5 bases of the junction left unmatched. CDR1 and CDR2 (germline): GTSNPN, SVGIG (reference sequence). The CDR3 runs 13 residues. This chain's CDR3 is CAWSRQGGETQYF. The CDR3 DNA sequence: TGTGCCTGGAGTCGACAGGGCGGGGAGACCCAGTACTTC.

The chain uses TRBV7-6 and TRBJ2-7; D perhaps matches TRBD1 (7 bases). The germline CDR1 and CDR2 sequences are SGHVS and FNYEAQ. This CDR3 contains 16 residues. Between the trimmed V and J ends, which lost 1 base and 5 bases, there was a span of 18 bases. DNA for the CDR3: TGTGCCAGCAGCTTAGGTATAGGAGGGGGCGCGGACGAGCAGTACTTC. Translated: CASSLGIGGGADEQYF.

The CDR3 region is CASSYGRLNQPQHF. The CDR3 nucleotides read TGTGCCAGCAGTTACGGGAGGTTAAATCAGCCCCAGCATTTT. The chain couples TRBV6-6 to TRBJ1-5, with D unresolved. Germline-derived CDR1 and CDR2 are MNHNY and SVGAGI (reference sequence). V shed 2 bases and J shed 4 bases, with 9 bases lying between them. The CDR3 runs to 14 residues.

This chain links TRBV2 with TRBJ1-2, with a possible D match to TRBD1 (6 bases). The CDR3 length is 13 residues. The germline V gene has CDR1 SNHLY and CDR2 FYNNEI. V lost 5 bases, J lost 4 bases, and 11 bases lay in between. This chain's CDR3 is CASSRGGTYGYTF. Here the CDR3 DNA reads TGTGCCAGCAGTAGGGGGGGGACCTATGGCTACACCTTC.